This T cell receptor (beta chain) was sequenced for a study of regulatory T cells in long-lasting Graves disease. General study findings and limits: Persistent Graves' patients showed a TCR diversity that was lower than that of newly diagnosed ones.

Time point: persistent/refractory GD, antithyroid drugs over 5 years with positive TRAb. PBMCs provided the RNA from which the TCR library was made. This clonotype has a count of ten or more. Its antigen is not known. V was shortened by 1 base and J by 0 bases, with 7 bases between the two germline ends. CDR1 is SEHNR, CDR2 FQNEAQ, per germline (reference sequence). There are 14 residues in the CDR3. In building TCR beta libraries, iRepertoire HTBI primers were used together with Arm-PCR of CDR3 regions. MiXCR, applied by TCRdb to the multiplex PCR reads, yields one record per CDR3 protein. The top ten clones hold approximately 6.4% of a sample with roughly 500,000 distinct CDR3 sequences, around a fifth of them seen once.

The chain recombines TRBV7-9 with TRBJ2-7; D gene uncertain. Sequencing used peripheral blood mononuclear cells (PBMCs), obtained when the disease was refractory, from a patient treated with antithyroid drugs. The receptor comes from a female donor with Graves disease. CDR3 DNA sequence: TGTGCCAGCAGCTTAGGCAGAAGCTCCTACGAGCAGTACTTC. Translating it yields CASSLGRSSYEQYF.